Listed here are 19 T cell receptor beta chains from one sample, sequenced in a study of monozygotic twins with inflammatory bowel disease. TCRdb re-called the 5' RACE reads and catalogs CDR3 proteins one per entry, DNA excluded. The listing records 110,000 to 150,000 distinct CDR3 sequences. The specimen was blood. The source is a human donor with ulcerative colitis or Crohn's disease, or a healthy co-twin of an affected twin (not recorded which).

The CDR3: CASSRERPGTSGLLAKNIQYF. V gene TRBV6-2 or TRBV6-3 combines with J gene TRBJ2-4; without DNA, the TCRdb call of TRBD2 cannot be checked. The CDR3 is 21 amino acids. From germline, CDR1 is MNHEY and CDR2 SVGEGT.

The chain employs TRBV28 and TRBJ2-7. This CDR3 is 15 amino acids long. Germline loops: CDR1 MDHEN, CDR2 SYDVKM. This CDR3 is CASSPLRASTYEQYF. Full variable domain (remainder filled in from reference TRBV28 and TRBJ2-7): DVKVTQSSRYLVKRTGEKVFLECVQDMDHENMFWYRQDPGLGLRLIYFSYDVKMKEKGDIPEGYSVSREKKERFSLILESASTNQTSMYLCASSPLRASTYEQYFGPGTRLTVT.

The chain carries TRBV29-1 and TRBJ1-1; there is no DNA to check the TCRdb D call of TRBD1. This CDR3 is built from 13 residues. Per germline, CDR1 SQVTM and CDR2 ANQGSEA. CDR3 in amino acids: CSVERTTNTEAFF. Drawing the rest from reference TRBV29-1 and TRBJ1-1, the complete variable domain is SAVISQKPSRDICQRGTSLTIQCQVDSQVTMMFWYRQQPGQSLTLIATANQGSEATYESGFVIDKFPISRPNLTFSTLTVSNMSPEDSSIYLCSVERTTNTEAFFGQGTRLTVV.

The chain is built from TRBV5-4 and TRBJ2-3; TCRdb selects TRBD1, and the lack of DNA leaves this call unchecked. CDR3 length equals 14 residues. Germline assignment: CDR1 SGHNT and CDR2 YYREEE (reference sequence). The CDR3 sequence is CASNQGQSTDTQYF.

The chain uses TRBV11-1 and TRBJ2-5; TCRdb's D gene call, TRBD1, goes unchecked for lack of DNA. This CDR3 contains 18 residues. Germline CDR1 is SGHAT and CDR2 is FQDESV (reference sequence). The CDR3 is CASSLMGQGANFSKTQYF.

V usage is TRBV28 and J usage is TRBJ2-1; the TCRdb D gene call, TRBD2, has no DNA to confirm it. Germline-derived CDR1 and CDR2 are MDHEN and SYDVKM. The CDR3 is 16 amino acids. The CDR3 region is CASSSPSGRTYNEQFF. Variable domain in full (rest from reference TRBV28 and TRBJ2-1): DVKVTQSSRYLVKRTGEKVFLECVQDMDHENMFWYRQDPGLGLRLIYFSYDVKMKEKGDIPEGYSVSREKKERFSLILESASTNQTSMYLCASSSPSGRTYNEQFFGPGTRLTVL.

The chain has TRBV18 and TRBJ2-2; checking the TCRdb D call of TRBD2 is not possible without DNA. Germline V gives CDR1 KGHSH, CDR2 LQKENI. The length of the CDR3 is 19 residues. The CDR3 sequence: CASSPKPPGLAGVTGELFF.

The rearrangement links TRBV5-4 to TRBJ1-3. Germline CDR1 reads SGHNT; CDR2 reads YYREEE (reference sequence). CDR3 length equals 15 residues. The CDR3 reads CASSLEGLSGNTIYF.

The chain joins TRBV19 to TRBJ1-2. The CDR3 extends over 15 amino acids. Germline V lookup: CDR1 LNHDA, CDR2 SQIVND (reference sequence). CDR3 sequence reads: CASSIGTAENYGYTF. The complete variable domain, with remaining parts taken from reference TRBV19 and TRBJ1-2, reads DGGITQSPKYLFRKEGQNVTLSCEQNLNHDAMYWYRQDPGQGLRLIYYSQIVNDFQKGDIAEGYSVSREKKESFPLTVTSAQKNPTAFYLCASSIGTAENYGYTFGSGTRLTVV.

CDR3 region: CASSYQLGSSGNTIYF. The rearrangement links TRBV6-5 to TRBJ1-3. Per germline, CDR1 MNHEY and CDR2 SVGAGI. The CDR3 is 16 residues long.

The rearrangement links TRBV5-4 to TRBJ2-7; TCRdb reports TRBD2, a call that lacks DNA to check it against. Germline values: CDR1 SGHNT, CDR2 YYREEE (reference sequence). This CDR3 contains 16 residues. The CDR3 sequence: CASSWDTRASGDEQYF.

This rearrangement joins TRBV5-1 to TRBJ2-7; checking the TCRdb D call of TRBD2 is not possible without DNA. The CDR3 has 20 residues. Germline V gene sequence: CDR1 SGHRS, CDR2 YFSETQ. CDR3 region: CASSSGQQRSLAEFSYEQYF.

This sequence joins TRBV7-9 and TRBJ2-1; without DNA, the TCRdb call of TRBD1 cannot be checked. Germline CDR1 is SEHNR and CDR2 is FQNEAQ (reference sequence). This CDR3 region has 16 residues. CDR3 sequence reads: CASSSPGQQTRNEQFF. Full variable domain (outside the CDR3, taken from reference TRBV7-9 and TRBJ2-1): DTGVSQNPRHKITKRGQNVTFRCDPISEHNRLYWYRQTLGQGPEFLTYFQNEAQLEKSRLLSDRFSAERPKGSFSTLEIQRTEQGDSAMYLCASSSPGQQTRNEQFFGPGTRLTVL.

The V call is TRBV7-7, the J call TRBJ2-1. Germline assignment: CDR1 SSHAT and CDR2 FNYEAQ (reference sequence). The CDR3 length is 16 residues. The CDR3 protein is CASSLGGSGGVGEQFF.

The CDR3 spells CASRDRDTEAFF. The V gene is TRBV11-1, the J gene TRBJ1-1; the TRBD1 assignment by TCRdb is unverifiable without DNA. Germline V gene sequence: CDR1 SGHAT, CDR2 FQDESV (reference sequence). The CDR3 spans 12 residues.

The chain employs TRBV5-1 and TRBJ2-7. The CDR3 loop spans 12 amino acids. Germline CDR1 SGHRS, CDR2 YFSETQ. CDR3 sequence: CASSFKDDEQYF.

This chain joins TRBV7-6 and TRBJ2-1; no DNA is available, so the TRBD2 call from TCRdb remains unchecked. There are 15 residues in the CDR3. CDR1 is SGHVS, CDR2 FNYEAQ, per germline. CDR3: CASSHGLADYNEQFF.

The gene calls are TRBV5-5 and TRBJ2-7; TCRdb designates TRBD1, a call that cannot be tested without DNA. Germline CDR1 reads SGHKS; CDR2 reads YYEKEE (reference sequence). This CDR3 is built from 15 residues. Here the CDR3 reads CASSLKGGRTYEQYF.

This rearrangement joins TRBV20-1 to TRBJ2-1; TCRdb proposes TRBD2, but this gene call is untestable without DNA. This CDR3 region has 16 residues. The germline gives CDR1 DFQATT, CDR2 SNEGSKA (reference sequence). CDR3 sequence reads: CSARDLGSGSFNEQFF.